Listed below are T cell receptor beta chains from one sample, sequenced in a study of graft-versus-host responses after intestinal transplantation. This table comes from immunoSEQ multiplex PCR, and its TCRdb copy is limited to in-frame clones, with some not included. The sample includes roughly 70,000 clones, 80% to 95% of them seen just once. The sample here was bone marrow, taken around 730 days after intestinal transplantation. The receptor source for this set is a human patient who received an intestinal transplant, so some T cells may come from the graft donor. Both conserved end residues are trimmed from each CDR3. Clone size is given for some rows only: seen once, a few or many times, or a class if the clone is expanded.

v_gene: TRBV13
abundance: NA
j_gene: TRBJ2-6
CDR3aa: ASSSETIGANVLT

v_gene: TRBV28
abundance: once
j_gene: TRBJ1-5
CDR3aa: ASSWGGFGSNQPQH

v_gene: TRBV7-9
abundance: NA
j_gene: TRBJ1-2
CDR3aa: ASSTSTITSWL

v_gene: TRBV9
abundance: NA
j_gene: TRBJ1-6
CDR3aa: ASSVDSNSPLH

v_gene: TRBV30
abundance: NA
j_gene: TRBJ1-1
CDR3aa: AWNRLGTEAF

v_gene: TRBV6-4
abundance: NA
j_gene: TRBJ2-7
CDR3aa: AAAQGKYEQY

v_gene: TRBV27
abundance: NA
j_gene: TRBJ2-1
CDR3aa: ASSLVGPYNEQF

v_gene: TRBV20-1
abundance: NA
j_gene: TRBJ2-5
CDR3aa: SAYGVETQY

v_gene: TRBV5-6
abundance: NA
j_gene: TRBJ2-3
CDR3aa: ASSLSRTTDTQY

v_gene: TRBV9
abundance: NA
j_gene: TRBJ2-7
CDR3aa: ASSGSGSGNEQY

v_gene: TRBV11-2
abundance: NA
j_gene: TRBJ1-6
CDR3aa: ASSLEGGAQSPLH

v_gene: TRBV7-6
abundance: NA
j_gene: TRBJ2-5
CDR3aa: ASSFPDRAGETQY

v_gene: TRBV7-7
abundance: NA
j_gene: TRBJ2-5
CDR3aa: ASSSSGAIETQY

v_gene: TRBV7-6
abundance: NA
j_gene: TRBJ2-3
CDR3aa: ASSLESSFTDTQY

v_gene: TRBV7-2
abundance: NA
j_gene: TRBJ1-2
CDR3aa: ASSPPGNPT

v_gene: TRBV19
abundance: NA
j_gene: TRBJ2-2
CDR3aa: ASTRGYGELF

v_gene: TRBV29-1
abundance: once
j_gene: TRBJ1-1
CDR3aa: SVDLAFPAGVKAF

v_gene: TRBV7-2
abundance: NA
j_gene: TRBJ2-7
CDR3aa: ASSLWGQSGEQY

v_gene: TRBV10-3
abundance: NA
j_gene: TRBJ1-2
CDR3aa: AINDRGRSGGYT

v_gene: TRBV30
abundance: NA
j_gene: TRBJ2-1
CDR3aa: AWESPGLAQSSYNEQF

v_gene: TRBV7-9
abundance: NA
j_gene: TRBJ1-2
CDR3aa: ASSLVGTGYGYT

v_gene: TRBV28
abundance: NA
j_gene: TRBJ2-7
CDR3aa: ASGSVNSYEQY

v_gene: TRBV7-9
abundance: NA
j_gene: TRBJ1-1
CDR3aa: ASSLWQAGGFTEAF

v_gene: TRBV2
abundance: NA
j_gene: TRBJ1-1
CDR3aa: ASRGSGVGAF

v_gene: TRBV28
abundance: NA
j_gene: TRBJ1-1
CDR3aa: ASQTGGITEAF

v_gene: TRBV25-1
abundance: NA
j_gene: TRBJ2-7
CDR3aa: ASSDNLSYEQY

v_gene: TRBV4-1
abundance: NA
j_gene: TRBJ2-4
CDR3aa: ASSQGPGQGKNIQY

v_gene: TRBV6-6
abundance: NA
j_gene: TRBJ1-2
CDR3aa: ASSPRGSGHYGYT

v_gene: TRBV2
abundance: NA
j_gene: TRBJ2-5
CDR3aa: ASSRGQFPGETQY

v_gene: TRBV9
abundance: NA
j_gene: TRBJ2-7
CDR3aa: ASSGRGYEQY

v_gene: TRBV5-5
abundance: NA
j_gene: TRBJ2-6
CDR3aa: ASRETGPAWGGANVLT

v_gene: TRBV5-1
abundance: once
j_gene: TRBJ1-2
CDR3aa: ASSLPRQGARGYT

v_gene: TRBV11-2
abundance: NA
j_gene: TRBJ2-7
CDR3aa: ASSLGTGGYEQY

v_gene: TRBV4-1
abundance: NA
j_gene: TRBJ1-3
CDR3aa: ASSQDGGSTGNTIY

v_gene: TRBV6-1
abundance: NA
j_gene: TRBJ1-1
CDR3aa: ASNRDSLMNTEAF

v_gene: TRBV14
abundance: NA
j_gene: TRBJ1-6
CDR3aa: ASSHFPPNSPLH

v_gene: TRBV19
abundance: NA
j_gene: TRBJ1-1
CDR3aa: ASSEPGTEAF

v_gene: TRBV9
abundance: NA
j_gene: TRBJ2-7
CDR3aa: ASSVTGTSSVEQY

v_gene: TRBV6-5
abundance: once
j_gene: TRBJ2-7
CDR3aa: ASSILSGNYEQY